This T cell receptor (beta chain) was found in a study of blood T cell repertoires in COVID-19. Clones were sequenced by immunoSEQ multiplex PCR, and TCRdb holds only the in-frame ones, with some missing. The sample consists of fewer than 350,000 clones, approximately 87% of them appearing once. Looked up from germline, CDR1 is WNHNN and CDR2 is SYGVQD (reference sequence). CDR3 length: 15 amino acids. Trimming stripped 4 bases from V and 0 bases from J, with 11 bases between. The rearrangement joins TRBV10-1 to TRBJ2-3; a weak D match, TRBD2 (6 bases). Sequenced input: peripheral blood. This clonotype was obtained from a woman aged 30 to 39 with COVID-19, enrolled during active disease. The CDR3 sequence is CASSARTTSTDTQYF. Here the CDR3 DNA reads TGCGCCAGCAGTGCCCGGACTACTAGCACAGATACGCAGTATTTT.